This T cell receptor (beta chain) originates from a study of CD8 T cells in ankylosing spondylitis. TCRdb re-called the 5' RACE reads through MiXCR, storing one row per CDR3 protein. The sample records 250,000 or so distinct CDR3 sequences, 18% being singletons. This clonotype has a handful of counts. The target antigen is unknown. General study results and limits: Ankylosing spondylitis blood seemed to carry a telltale TCR beta motif made of roughly 8 highly homologous variants. Matched ankylosing spondylitis synovial fluid reportedly showed significant enrichment of disease-linked clones.

Germline loops: CDR1 SQVTM, CDR2 ANQGSEA. V was trimmed by 6 bases and J by 3 bases, leaving 12 bases between them. This CDR3 has 12 amino acids. Sequenced sample: blood, either unsorted or a sorted T cell fraction (not recorded which). The gene calls are TRBV29-1 and TRBJ2-7, with D unresolved. This clonotype originated in a male donor with ankylosing spondylitis or in good health (not recorded which). The chain's CDR3 is CSVLDENYEQYF. The CDR3 bases are TGCAGCGTGTTGGACGAAAACTACGAGCAGTACTTC.